In its sample, the clone carrying this T cell receptor beta chain was seen many times. Antigen: not known. One junction end disagrees with the germline gene, perhaps due to a read error. Russia was home to the donors, healthy Caucasian individuals aged roughly 6 to 90. The source of the sample is a study of blood T cells in healthy people across ages. In the study overall: Per every two T cells, about one barcoded beta molecule was captured by template switching.

Alongside a J-beta primer mix, a sample-barcoded 5' primer served in a second PCR lasting roughly 6 to 11 cycles. In TCRdb, the 5' RACE reads were re-called with MiXCR into one record per CDR3 protein. The data contain roughly 680,000 distinct CDR3 sequences, 20% to 25% of them singletons. Study-wide points: Naive T cell percentage showed a strong correlation with the diversity of TCR beta. With unsorted PBMCs, a conclusive comparison of naive versus antigen-experienced cells was not possible.

Specimen: blood. The receptor was isolated from a man between 65 and 85 years old in good health.

In DNA, the CDR3 is TGCGCCAGCAGCTCAAGGACAGGGAACACTGAAGCTTTCTTT. This gives the protein CASSSRTGNTEAFF. The V gene is TRBV7-2, the J gene TRBJ1-1, with 7 bases that match TRBD1. The CDR3 totals 14 residues. Looked up from germline, CDR1 is SGHTA and CDR2 is FQGNSA.